This TCR beta chain appears in the sequencing data of a study of blood T cell repertoires in COVID-19. As for the study in general: PBMCs, B-cell-depleted T cells, or T cells provided the cDNA or gDNA that made up the material.

Original data processing: By means of reference gene primer amplification, nucleated cell counts were estimated. TCRdb's copy holds only in-frame clones and misses some; the assay was immunoSEQ multiplex PCR. V and J calls and clone size are as listed in that table; D and trimming were resolved from the DNA. The data contain roughly 150,000 clones, around 89% of them singletons. CDR1 is SGHDT and CDR2 is YYEEEE in the germline V gene. The CDR3 runs 14 residues. Trimming took 4 bases from V and 2 from J, leaving 12 bases between them. The rearrangement uses TRBV5-6 and TRBJ2-5; the D gene is possibly TRBD1 (7 bases). Sequencing input: peripheral blood. The TCR comes from a man between 60 and 70 years old with active or convalescent COVID-19. The CDR3 spells CASSAGQIQETQYF. DNA for the CDR3: TGTGCCAGCAGCGCGGGACAGATACAAGAGACCCAGTACTTC.